The subject of this entry is one TCR beta chain. The CDR3 has 15 residues. Germline V CDR1 and CDR2: SGDLS, YYNGEE. The V segment lost 3 bases and the J segment 8 bases; nucleotides outside the gene matches: 10. Per the authors' pipeline: Using reference gene primer amplification, nucleated cell counts were estimated. Sequenced by immunoSEQ multiplex PCR; TCRdb stores in-frame clones only, minus some. The V and J calls and the clone size are those of that table, but D and trimming were determined from the DNA. This table has fewer than 250,000 clones, about four fifths appearing once. The sample comes from a study of blood T cell repertoires in COVID-19. For the study at large: Researchers got acute and convalescent COVID-19 samples from the United States, Italy and Spain. In each case, the material was cDNA or gDNA derived from T cells, B-cell-depleted T cells, or PBMCs.

This clonotype was obtained from a man aged 50 to 60 with acute or convalescent COVID-19. V gene TRBV9 combines with J gene TRBJ2-1, with 8 bases lining up with TRBD1. Sequencing used peripheral blood. In nucleotides, the CDR3 is TGTGCCAGCAGCGAGACAGGGGCGCTTGGCCATGAGCAGTTCTTC. It specifies CASSETGALGHEQFF.